This T cell receptor (beta chain) derives from a study of cytomegalovirus exposure and HLA in healthy donors. Findings and caveats of the study: Earlier findings revealed that most TCR beta V segments proved productive either about 87% or about 30% of the time. Researchers catalogued roughly 170 TCR beta chains as cytomegalovirus-associated.

60 Vbeta and 13 Jbeta primers were used in PCR. This table comes from immunoSEQ multiplex PCR, and its TCRdb copy is limited to in-frame clones, with some not included. In the table there are 130,000 to 150,000 clones, around three quarters of which are singletons. V dropped 8 bases and J dropped 4 bases, with 19 bases sitting between them. This CDR3 spans 15 amino acids. CDR1 and CDR2 (germline): WNHNN, SYGVQD (reference sequence). Likely unrecorded immune exposures existed in these nominally healthy donors. Notes on this clone: As yet, its antigen is unknown.

The source of this sequence is a man between 35 and 55 years old in good health and CMV-seropositive. The sequenced material came from PBMCs. The rearrangement links TRBV10-1 to TRBJ2-3; tentative D call: TRBD2 (5 bases). The CDR3 nucleotides read TGCGCCAGCTCCAAGGAGGCTAGTGTATCAGATACGCAGTATTTT. Encoded protein: CASSKEASVSDTQYF.